The 28 T cell receptor beta chains presented below share a single source sample, sequenced in a study of blood T cell repertoires in COVID-19. Sequencing used immunoSEQ multiplex PCR; TCRdb keeps in-frame clones, though not all of them. The sample lists fewer than 350,000 clones; 86% were seen once. Specimen: peripheral blood. The receptors come from a woman between 65 and 79 years old with COVID-19, enrolled during active disease.

The V gene is TRBV15, the J gene TRBJ1-1; D is perhaps TRBD1 (6 bases). Germline CDR1 reads LNHNV; CDR2 reads YYDKDF (reference sequence). V gave up 5 bases and J gave up 0 bases, with 13 bases separating them. The CDR3 has 15 amino acids. In DNA form, the CDR3 reads TGTGCCACCAGCCCAAACAGGGTAATGAACACTGAAGCTTTCTTT. It codes for CATSPNRVMNTEAFF.

The gene calls are TRBV4-2 and TRBJ2-5, with a possible D match to TRBD1 (6 bases). Trimming removed 3 bases at V and 2 bases at J, with 25 bases between. CDR3 length: 19 residues. Germline V gives CDR1 LGHNA, CDR2 YNFKEQ. This CDR3 reads CASSHIPDLPGTSQETQYF. CDR3 nucleotides: TGTGCCAGCAGCCACATTCCCGATCTCCCCGGGACAAGTCAAGAGACCCAGTACTTC.

The sample holds a few counts of this clone. This chain joins TRBV6-6 and TRBJ1-5; the D gene is possibly TRBD1 (6 bases). The length of the CDR3 is 14 residues. V lost 4 bases and J lost 5, with 12 bases in between. Germline CDR1 and CDR2: MNHNY and SVGAGI (reference sequence). The CDR3 is CASSWGRGDQPQHF. The CDR3 bases are TGTGCCAGCAGTTGGGGGCGGGGGGATCAGCCCCAGCATTTT.

The chain has TRBV2 and TRBJ2-1; D is perhaps TRBD1 (6 bases). Trimming shortened V by 0 bases and J by 4 bases, and 10 bases separated the two germline ends. Germline V gene sequence: CDR1 SNHLY, CDR2 FYNNEI. The CDR3 length is 15 residues. For the CDR3, the DNA is TGTGCCAGCAGTGAAGCGGGACACCTATACAATGAGCAGTTCTTC. Its protein product is CASSEAGHLYNEQFF.

The genes are TRBV27 and TRBJ1-2, with 7 bases aligning to TRBD1. CDR1 and CDR2 from the germline V gene are MNHEY and SMNVEV (reference sequence). V lost 5 bases, J lost 8 bases, and 14 bases stayed unmatched. The CDR3 runs 15 residues. In DNA, the CDR3 is TGTGCCAGCAGTCTCAAAGAGGGGGCGCGGGGAGGCTACACCTTC. Translation gives CASSLKEGARGGYTF.

This clone was observed a single time. This rearrangement joins TRBV9 to TRBJ2-2, with 11 bases identical to TRBD2. The germline V gene encodes CDR1 SGDLS and CDR2 YYNGEE. The CDR3 is 15 amino acids. The V segment lost 4 bases and the J segment 1 base; nucleotides outside the gene matches: 0. Here the CDR3 DNA reads TGTGCCAGCAGCCTAGCGGGGGGGAACACCGGGGAGCTGTTTTTT. Its protein product is CASSLAGGNTGELFF. The complete variable domain, with remaining parts taken from reference TRBV9 and TRBJ2-2, reads DSGVTQTPKHLITATGQRVTLRCSPRSGDLSVYWYQQSLDQGLQFLIQYYNGEERAKGNILERFSAQQFPDLHSELNLSSLELGDSALYFCASSLAGGNTGELFFGEGSRLTVL.

The CDR3 spells CASSGLAGELFF. The CDR3 DNA reads TGTGCCAGCAGCGGCCTAGCCGGGGAGCTGTTTTTT. The gene calls are TRBV9 and TRBJ2-2; D is undetermined. Trimming removed 3 bases from V and 6 bases from J, with 6 bases in between. The germline gives CDR1 SGDLS, CDR2 YYNGEE. The CDR3 spans 12 residues.

This chain links TRBV20-1 with TRBJ2-5, with TRBD2 matching over 7 bases. The CDR3 spans 15 residues. Germline V gene sequence: CDR1 DFQATT, CDR2 SNEGSKA (reference sequence). The V segment lost 3 bases and the J segment 3 bases; nucleotides outside the gene matches: 10. CDR3 sequence (DNA): TGCAGTGCTAGTCCTACTCTAGGGACTAAAGAGACCCAGTACTTC. Translating gives CSASPTLGTKETQYF.

The J gene is TRBJ2-4, the V gene TRBV5-4; D not resolved. The CDR3 covers 14 residues. Germline values: CDR1 SGHNT, CDR2 YYREEE (reference sequence). Trimming stripped 4 bases from V and 1 base from J, with 9 bases between. The CDR3 sequence: CASSLPEAKNIQYF. The CDR3 DNA follows: TGTGCCAGCAGCCTCCCTGAGGCCAAAAACATTCAGTACTTC.

The chain uses TRBV5-4 and TRBJ2-4; 8 nucleotides match TRBD2. CDR1 SGHNT and CDR2 YYREEE come from the germline V gene (reference sequence). The CDR3 length is 15 residues. The ends lost 3 bases at V and 6 bases at J; junction bases unmatched: 8. The CDR3 sequence: CASSSPGLEGNIQYF. CDR3 bases: TGTGCCAGCAGCTCACCGGGACTAGAGGGAAACATTCAGTACTTC.

This CDR3 is CASTPGEGLGGNTIYF. The CDR3 nucleotides are TGTGCCAGCACCCCGGGAGAGGGCTTGGGTGGAAACACCATATATTTT. V is TRBV2 and J is TRBJ1-3; D gene unclear. There are 16 residues in the CDR3. The germline V and J ends were trimmed by 7 bases and 3 bases, with 19 bases remaining between them. Germline V lookup: CDR1 SNHLY, CDR2 FYNNEI.

The rearrangement joins TRBV5-1 to TRBJ2-7; TRBD1 might be the D (6 bases). Germline values: CDR1 SGHRS, CDR2 YFSETQ. Trimming stripped 4 bases from V and 2 bases from J, with 7 bases between. The CDR3 is made up of 12 amino acids. CDR3 bases: TGCGCCAGCAGCGGGGGCCCCTACGAGCAGTACTTC. It is translated as CASSGGPYEQYF.

The rearrangement uses TRBV27 and TRBJ1-3, with a tentative D call TRBD1 (5 bases). Deletions cut 10 bases from V and 2 bases from J, with 12 bases between. The CDR3 consists of 13 residues. The germline CDR1 and CDR2 sequences are MNHEY and SMNVEV (reference sequence). CDR3 protein: CATKGRAGNTIYF. CDR3 DNA: TGTGCCACAAAGGGCAGGGCTGGAAACACCATATATTTT.

This chain uses TRBV9 with TRBJ1-4, with D perhaps matching TRBD1 (5 bases). Germline V CDR1 and CDR2: SGDLS, YYNGEE. Trimming stripped 0 bases from V and 7 bases from J, with 10 bases between. The CDR3 has 14 amino acids. The CDR3 here is CASSVEAGFEKLFF. CDR3 bases: TGTGCCAGCAGCGTAGAGGCAGGGTTTGAAAAACTGTTTTTT.

The chain uses TRBV23-1 and TRBJ1-2; no reliable D call. TRBV23-1 counts as an open reading frame of uncertain function. V lost 4 bases and J 4 bases, leaving 25 bases between the germline ends. The CDR3 consists of 18 residues. As DNA, the CDR3 is TGCGCCAGCAGTCGCTCCAGCTATACGGGGTTTCGAGGCTATGGCTACACCTTC. It specifies CASSRSSYTGFRGYGYTF.

The chain recombines TRBV6-2 or TRBV6-3 with TRBJ2-7; the D gene is possibly TRBD1 (6 bases). The CDR3 length is 13 residues. V lost 5 bases and J 2 bases, leaving 10 bases between the germline ends. The V gene's germline CDR1 is MNHEY and CDR2 SVGEGT. CDR3 sequence (DNA): TGTGCCAGCAGTCTCCGGGACACCTACGAGCAGTACTTC. The encoded protein is CASSLRDTYEQYF.

This chain links TRBV19 with TRBJ1-2; no clear D gene. This CDR3 has 13 amino acids. V lost 3 bases, J lost 4 bases, and 9 bases lay in between. Germline V gene sequence: CDR1 LNHDA, CDR2 SQIVND (reference sequence). The CDR3 spells CASSIQQTYGYTF. The CDR3 region has the DNA TGTGCCAGTAGTATCCAACAGACCTATGGCTACACCTTC.

J is TRBJ2-1 and V is TRBV4-3; tentative D call: TRBD2 (5 bases). V lost 0 bases, J lost 4 bases, and 10 bases lay in between. Per the germline V gene, CDR1 is LGHNA and CDR2 is YSLEER. The CDR3 length is 15 residues. The CDR3 region is CASSQEEGTYNEQFF. CDR3 in DNA: TGCGCCAGCAGCCAAGAAGAGGGAACGTACAATGAGCAGTTCTTC.

The chain uses TRBV6-4 and TRBJ2-1; D perhaps matches TRBD2 (6 bases). Germline CDR1 reads MRHNA; CDR2 reads SNTAGT. Trimming left V 4 bases short and J 4 bases short, with 17 bases between. The CDR3 runs 16 residues. CDR3 sequence: CASSAGGANSYNEQFF. DNA of the CDR3: TGTGCCAGCAGTGCGGGCGGGGCCAATTCATACAATGAGCAGTTCTTC.

This chain links TRBV2 with TRBJ1-1; no firm D call. V was clipped by 7 bases and J by 1 base, with 7 bases between them. The CDR3 loop spans 12 amino acids. CDR1 SNHLY and CDR2 FYNNEI come from the germline V gene. The CDR3 bases are TGTGCCAGCATGAGGAAGAACACTGAAGCTTTCTTT. As protein: CASMRKNTEAFF.

The chain is built from TRBV9 and TRBJ2-1, with no clear D. CDR3 size: 15 residues. The V gene lost 5 bases and the J gene lost 0 bases, with 12 bases spanning the gap. Germline lookup yields CDR1 SGDLS and CDR2 YYNGEE. Here the CDR3 reads CASSQAFNSYNEQFF. DNA for the CDR3: TGTGCCAGCAGTCAAGCCTTCAACTCCTACAATGAGCAGTTCTTC.

This chain connects TRBV4-2 to TRBJ2-7; TRBD2 agrees at 8 bases. This CDR3 spans 12 amino acids. V dropped 8 bases and J dropped 2; count of bases not matched to a gene: 2. Germline assignment: CDR1 LGHNA and CDR2 YNFKEQ. In DNA, the CDR3 is TGTGCCAGCCGGGGGGGGGCCTACGAGCAGTACTTC. Its translation is CASRGGAYEQYF.

This sequence joins TRBV2 and TRBJ2-5, with 11 nucleotides matching TRBD2. The CDR3 totals 21 residues. V shed 6 bases and J 3 bases; nucleotides not matched to a gene: 24. Germline-derived CDR1 and CDR2 are SNHLY and FYNNEI. The CDR3 sequence is CASSATLGLAGGRTKKETQYF. CDR3 sequence (DNA): TGTGCCAGCAGCGCCACGTTAGGTCTAGCGGGGGGCCGCACGAAAAAAGAGACCCAGTACTTC.

V and J are TRBV3-1 (or the pseudogene TRBV3-2) and TRBJ2-1, with 8 nucleotides matching TRBD1. The CDR3 is 17 residues long. The V and J ends lost 4 bases and 7 bases, in that order; junction bases with no gene match: 15. Germline V gene sequence: CDR1 LGHDT, CDR2 YNNKEL (reference sequence). The CDR3 coding sequence is TGTGCCAGCAGCCCAAGGGACAGGCTGCCTTACCTGAATGAGCAGTTCTTC. As protein: CASSPRDRLPYLNEQFF.

Comments on this clone: The junction differs from germline at one of its ends, possibly a read error. The CDR3 loop reads CASSDSPPGLYGYTF. CDR3 DNA sequence: TGTGCCAGCAGTGACTCCCCCCCAGGGCTCTATGGCTACACCTTC. The genes are TRBV6-5 and TRBJ1-2, with D tentatively TRBD1 (5 bases). CDR3 length: 15 residues. Germline CDR1 MNHEY, CDR2 SVGAGI.

The chain carries TRBV6-5 and TRBJ1-1; TRBD1 matches at 9 bases. Germline V gene data show CDR1 as MNHEY and CDR2 as SVGAGI. The V segment lost 6 bases and the J segment 1 base; nucleotides outside the gene matches: 6. CDR3 size: 15 residues. CDR3 sequence reads: CASRRPGQGNTEAFF. In DNA, the CDR3 is TGTGCCAGCAGGCGCCCGGGACAGGGGAACACTGAAGCTTTCTTT.

This clone was seen a handful of times. The J gene is TRBJ2-7, the V gene TRBV28, with TRBD1 matching 8 bases. This CDR3 has 15 residues. V was clipped by 5 bases and J by 6 bases; unmatched bases: 12. Germline CDR1 reads MDHEN; CDR2 reads SYDVKM. Written as DNA, the CDR3 is TGTGCCAGCAGTGGGGTCGGACAGGGAACGGGCGAGCAGTACTTC. Its translation: CASSGVGQGTGEQYF. Filled out from reference TRBV28 and TRBJ2-7, the complete variable domain reads DVKVTQSSRYLVKRTGEKVFLECVQDMDHENMFWYRQDPGLGLRLIYFSYDVKMKEKGDIPEGYSVSREKKERFSLILESASTNQTSMYLCASSGVGQGTGEQYFGPGTRLTVT.

The V call is TRBV2, the J call TRBJ2-1, with 7 nucleotides matching TRBD1. From germline, CDR1 is SNHLY and CDR2 FYNNEI. This CDR3 is 15 amino acids long. The CDR3: CVTSARQGDYNEQFF. CDR3 in DNA: TGTGTCACATCCGCCCGACAGGGCGACTACAATGAGCAGTTCTTC. Full variable domain (missing parts from reference TRBV2 and TRBJ2-1): EPEVTQTPSHQVTQMGQEVILRCVPISNHLYFYWYRQILGQKVEFLVSFYNNEISEKSEIFDDQFSVERPDGSNFTLKIRSTKLEDSAMYFCVTSARQGDYNEQFFGPGTRLTVL.